This T cell receptor beta chain was profiled in a study of cytomegalovirus exposure and HLA in healthy donors. With 60 Vbeta and 13 Jbeta primers, the PCR was carried out. Sequenced by immunoSEQ multiplex PCR; TCRdb stores in-frame clones only, minus some. The table records about 130,000 clones, around 80% of them present only once. On this clone: Its antigen is unknown.

Study-wide results and limits: Prior analysis indicated that the majority of TCR beta V segments exhibited productivity approximately 87% or approximately 30% of the time. The authors later linked a missense DCLRE1C variant to TCR beta V- and J-gene trimming. In a later analysis, CMV-associated beta chains were mostly HLA-associated, it appeared. Later work associated roughly 17,000 TCR beta sequences with HLA alleles at 0.05 false discovery rate.

The V gene lost 6 bases and the J gene lost 3 bases, with 15 bases spanning the gap. The CDR3 length is 15 residues. Germline loops: CDR1 MRHNA, CDR2 SNTAGT. This TCR was sampled from a female donor in good health and CMV-seronegative. Sequencing was performed on PBMCs. The V gene is TRBV6-4, the J gene TRBJ1-5; D possibly corresponds to TRBD1 (5 bases). The CDR3 DNA sequence: TGTGCCAGCAGCGTCCAGTCAGGGCCCAATCAGCCCCAGCATTTT. Translated, it gives CASSVQSGPNQPQHF.